These 21 T cell receptor beta chains were sequenced from one sample in a study of regulatory T cells in long-lasting Graves disease. Through Arm-PCR of CDR3 regions and iRepertoire HTBI primers, TCR beta libraries were built. In TCRdb, the multiplex PCR reads were re-called with MiXCR into one record per CDR3 protein. The sample comprises roughly 500,000 distinct CDR3 sequences, roughly a fifth of which are singletons, and roughly 7.7% rests with the top ten. Stated time point: persistent/refractory GD, antithyroid drugs over 5 years with positive TRAb. PBMCs provided the RNA from which the TCR library was made. The sample here was peripheral blood mononuclear cells (PBMCs), taken when the disease was refractory, from a patient treated with antithyroid drugs. The origin of the receptors is a female donor with Graves disease.

This clonotype was picked up a small number of times. Here the CDR3 reads CASSLIAGVGIDNEQFF. CDR3 sequence (DNA): TGTGCCAGCAGTTTAATAGCGGGAGTGGGAATAGACAATGAGCAGTTCTTC. The chain combines TRBV12-3 or TRBV12-4 with TRBJ2-1; the match to TRBD2 covers 9 bases. Trimming cost V 2 bases and J 5 bases; bases outside gene matches: 10. This CDR3 has 17 amino acids.

In its sample, this clonotype was seen many times. The chain carries TRBV28 and TRBJ2-7, with 14 bases that match TRBD2. The trim removed 3 bases at V and 4 bases at J, leaving 5 bases unmatched. This CDR3 spans 16 amino acids. CDR1 is MDHEN, CDR2 SYDVKM, per germline. In DNA form, the CDR3 reads TGTGCCAGCAGTTTGAAGACTAGCGGGAGGGTTTACGAGCAGTACTTC. Translation gives CASSLKTSGRVYEQYF.

This clonotype was seen more than once but under ten times. This sequence joins TRBV6-5 and TRBJ1-5; D uncertain. The CDR3 is 15 residues long. The V end was cut by 4 bases, the J end by 4 bases, with 14 bases between. Germline V gene lookup returns CDR1 MNHEY and CDR2 SVGAGI. CDR3 protein: CASSWISNQNQPQHF. CDR3 in DNA: TGTGCCAGCAGTTGGATCTCAAATCAGAATCAGCCCCAGCATTTT.

This clonotype was counted only a few times. The chain joins TRBV19 to TRBJ1-5; TRBD1 matches 8 bases. V gave up 1 base and J gave up 6 bases; unmatched junction bases: 8. The CDR3 spans 16 residues. The germline V gene has CDR1 LNHDA and CDR2 SQIVND (reference sequence). This CDR3 reads CASSIVQGAVGQPQHF. The CDR3 nucleotides read TGTGCCAGTAGTATAGTCCAGGGGGCGGTCGGTCAGCCCCAGCATTTT.

In its sample, this clonotype was seen many times. The chain carries TRBV28 and TRBJ1-5; 7 bases match TRBD1. Trimming removed 3 bases from V and 5 bases from J; junction bases left unmatched: 19. The V gene's germline CDR1 is MDHEN and CDR2 SYDVKM. CDR3 length: 19 amino acids. The CDR3 loop is CASSLDLDRDSFEYQPQHF. CDR3 sequence (DNA): TGTGCCAGCAGTTTGGATTTAGACAGGGATAGTTTCGAGTATCAGCCCCAGCATTTT.

This clonotype has a handful of counts. This chain joins TRBV7-9 and TRBJ1-1; D possibly corresponds to TRBD1 (5 bases). V lost 5 bases and J 2 bases, leaving 12 bases between the germline ends. CDR3 size: 14 residues. In germline, CDR1 is SEHNR, CDR2 FQNEAQ (reference sequence). The CDR3 reads CASSVTVINTEAFF. The CDR3 coding sequence is TGTGCCAGCAGCGTGACAGTCATAAACACTGAAGCTTTCTTT.

This clonotype was observed a few times. J is TRBJ1-1 and V is TRBV29-1; D unresolved. Germline loops: CDR1 SQVTM, CDR2 ANQGSEA. V shed 2 bases and J shed 12 bases, with 13 bases lying between them. There are 11 residues in the CDR3. The CDR3, as DNA: TGCAGCGTTGAATCGGGCGGAAAGACTTTCTTT. This codes for CSVESGGKTFF.

Ten or more counts support this clonotype. The CDR3 protein is CASSTTSGGAETQYF. For the CDR3, the DNA is TGTGCCAGCAGCACTACTAGCGGGGGGGCAGAGACCCAGTACTTC. This chain connects TRBV6-1 to TRBJ2-5; 13 bases are a match to TRBD2. The V and J ends lost 6 bases and 4 bases, in that order; junction bases with no gene match: 5. This CDR3 has 15 residues. Germline assignment: CDR1 MNHNS and CDR2 SASEGT.

This clonotype was observed many times. The chain carries TRBV28 and TRBJ1-5; D unclear. Trimming shortened V by 7 bases and J by 4 bases, and 2 bases separated the two germline ends. The CDR3 is 10 residues long. Germline loops: CDR1 MDHEN, CDR2 SYDVKM. CDR3: CASNNQPQHF. The CDR3 nucleotides are TGTGCCAGCAATAATCAGCCCCAGCATTTT.

The table lists this clonotype with many counts. The J gene is TRBJ2-7, the V gene TRBV6-1, with 7 bases identical to TRBD1. The trim removed 1 base at V and 3 bases at J, leaving 9 bases unmatched. The length of the CDR3 is 16 residues. CDR1 MNHNS and CDR2 SASEGT come from the germline V gene. The CDR3 DNA reads TGTGCCAGCAGTGAAGGAGTGTCAGGGGGTCTCTACGAGCAGTACTTC. It codes for CASSEGVSGGLYEQYF.

As for this clonotype: This clone may be a read error of a much larger clone one base away. The rearrangement joins TRBV11-2 to TRBJ2-5, with TRBD1 matching over 9 bases. There are 15 residues in the CDR3. Germline CDR1 is SGHAT and CDR2 is FQNNGV. CDR3 nucleotides: TGTGCCAGCAGCTTCCCGACAGGGGGGCAAGAGGCCCAGTACTTC. Its protein product is CASSFPTGGQEAQYF. The full variable domain, with the rest looked up from reference TRBV11-2 and TRBJ2-5, is EAGVAQSPRYKIIEKRQSVAFWCNPISGHATLYWYQQILGQGPKLLIQFQNNGVVDDSQLPKDRFSAERLKGVDSTLKIQPAKLEDSAVYLCASSFPTGGQEAQYFGPGTRLLVL.

CDR3 amino acids: CASSLRTGSSYNEQFF. CDR3 coding DNA: TGTGCCAGCAGTCTAAGGACAGGGAGCTCCTACAATGAGCAGTTCTTC. This sequence joins TRBV12-3 or TRBV12-4 and TRBJ2-1, with 8 bases identical to TRBD1. The V gene end was trimmed by 5 bases and the J gene end by 0 bases; junction bases not matched to a gene: 6. CDR3 size: 16 residues.

This clonotype was seen only a few times. CDR3 coding DNA: TGTGCCAGCAGTGAATTGAGGGGAGAAGGGGACACTGAAGCTTTCTTT. Translated: CASSELRGEGDTEAFF. The V call is TRBV25-1, the J call TRBJ1-1; D is possibly TRBD1 (5 bases). Germline V gene sequence: CDR1 MGHDK, CDR2 SYGVNS. Trimming shortened V by 1 base and J by 3 bases, and 15 bases separated the two germline ends. The CDR3 loop spans 16 amino acids.

This clonotype showed up many times. The V call is TRBV12-3 or TRBV12-4, the J call TRBJ1-6, with TRBD1 as a possible D gene (5 bases). The V end was cut by 5 bases, the J end by 2 bases, with 13 bases between. This CDR3 contains 16 residues. The chain's CDR3 is CASSPRRTTYNSPLHF. Here the CDR3 DNA reads TGTGCCAGCAGTCCAAGGCGGACAACCTATAATTCACCCCTCCACTTT.

The chain has TRBV7-8 and TRBJ1-2, with no clear D. Trimming removed 0 bases at V and 2 bases at J, with 10 bases between. Looked up from germline, CDR1 is SGHVS and CDR2 is FQNEAQ. The length of the CDR3 is 15 residues. CDR3 region: CASSLAGAANYGYTF. DNA for the CDR3: TGTGCCAGCAGCTTAGCGGGAGCAGCCAACTATGGCTACACCTTC. Full variable domain (missing parts from reference TRBV7-8 and TRBJ1-2): GAGVSQSPRYKVAKRGQDVALRCDPISGHVSLFWYQQALGQGPEFLTYFQNEAQLDKSGLPSDRFFAERPEGSVSTLKIQRTQQEDSAVYLCASSLAGAANYGYTFGSGTRLTVV.

This clonotype has a count of ten or more. The genes are TRBV12-3 or TRBV12-4 and TRBJ2-1; perhaps D is TRBD1 or TRBD2 (5 bases each). V dropped 2 bases and J dropped 10 bases, with 6 bases sitting between them. The CDR3 length is 11 residues. CDR3 amino acids: CASSLWGEQFF. The CDR3 bases are TGTGCCAGCAGTTTATGGGGGGAGCAGTTCTTC.

This chain uses TRBV12-5 with TRBJ2-6; tentatively, D is TRBD1 (6 bases). From germline, CDR1 is LGHNT and CDR2 FRNRAP. Trimming left V 0 bases short and J 2 bases short, with 11 bases between. CDR3 length equals 17 residues. This chain's CDR3 is CASGLVEGTPGANVLTF. The CDR3 nucleotides are TGTGCTAGTGGTTTGGTAGAGGGGACACCTGGGGCCAACGTCCTGACTTTC.

Only a few counts were recorded for this clonotype. V is TRBV4-3 and J is TRBJ1-5; 8 bases are shared with TRBD1. The CDR3 covers 17 residues. Germline CDR1 LGHNA, CDR2 YSLEER. Unmatched junction bases numbered 16, after V lost 3 bases and J lost 9 bases. CDR3 sequence (DNA): TGCGCCAGCAGCCAGGGACCCTGGACAGGGCCCAACGCGCCCCAGCATTTT. Translated: CASSQGPWTGPNAPQHF.

In its sample, this clonotype was seen many times. The chain employs TRBV2 and TRBJ1-5, with 7 bases lining up with TRBD1. This CDR3 comprises 14 residues. CDR1 is SNHLY and CDR2 is FYNNEI in the germline V gene. Trimming cost V 4 bases and J 7 bases; bases outside gene matches: 7. CDR3: CASSVSRGEQPQHF. The CDR3 DNA reads as TGTGCCAGCAGTGTCAGCAGGGGGGAGCAGCCCCAGCATTTT.

Many counts were recorded for this clonotype. The chain has TRBV11-1 and TRBJ2-7; D perhaps matches TRBD2 (6 bases). The length of the CDR3 is 13 residues. V was trimmed by 4 bases and J by 4 bases, leaving 11 bases between them. Germline V gene sequence: CDR1 SGHAT, CDR2 FQDESV (reference sequence). CDR3 sequence (DNA): TGTGCCAGCAGCTCGGGACTTGGATACGAGCAGTACTTC. Amino acid sequence: CASSSGLGYEQYF.

The chain uses TRBV6-5 and TRBJ1-2; D is ambiguous. Germline V gene lookup returns CDR1 MNHEY and CDR2 SVGAGI. Trimming took 2 bases from V and 7 from J, leaving 8 bases between them. The length of the CDR3 is 12 residues. The CDR3 DNA is TGTGCCAGCAGTTACCCTTGGTCTGGCTACACCTTC. This codes for CASSYPWSGYTF.